This entry describes one T cell receptor beta chain. The entry originates in a study of cytomegalovirus exposure and HLA in healthy donors. Amplification used 60 Vbeta primers and 13 Jbeta primers. Only in-frame clones appear in the TCRdb table, and some are missing; sequencing was by immunoSEQ multiplex PCR. The sample carries approximately 240,000 clones, about 80% recorded once. There are 13 residues in the CDR3. The germline CDR1 and CDR2 sequences are MNHEY and SVGAGI. V was trimmed by 5 bases and J by 4 bases, leaving 11 bases between them. J is TRBJ1-2 and V is TRBV6-5; weak D call: TRBD1 (6 bases). The receptor was derived from a woman aged 40 to 50 in good health and CMV-seropositive. Sample: PBMCs. The CDR3: CASSTQGSYGYTF. The CDR3 DNA follows: TGTGCCAGCAGTACCCAGGGGAGCTATGGCTACACCTTC.